This T cell receptor beta chain was documented in a study of relationships among human T cell subsets. Broader study findings: No significant subset differences appeared in V, D, J use, CDR3 length or N-additions. Bead sorting may have left some CD4+CD8+ double-positive cells. Clones with over 100 reads held over 60% of CD8+ cytotoxic sequences.

The T cell receptor alpha and beta CDR3 regions were amplified from mRNA by semiquantitative ARM-PCR. In ARM-PCR, communal superprimers followed tagged nested gene-specific primers for exponential amplification. First-round products served as template after exonuclease removal of nested primers. In TCRdb, the multiplex PCR reads were re-called with MiXCR into one record per CDR3 protein. The table includes roughly 15,000 distinct CDR3 sequences, less than 70% detected once. Germline loops: CDR1 MDHEN, CDR2 SYDVKM. The V gene lost 6 bases and the J gene lost 4 bases, with 12 bases spanning the gap. The CDR3 sequence is 13 residues long. Concerning this clonotype itself: Its antigen is currently unknown.

Sequencing was carried out using total T cells sorted from blood. This sequence originates from a man aged 40-50 years in good health. The rearrangement uses TRBV28 and TRBJ1-2; D possibly corresponds to TRBD1 (6 bases). The CDR3 DNA reads TGTGCCAGCAGGGCAGGGGAGACCTATGGCTACACCTTC. This codes for CASRAGETYGYTF.